This TCR beta chain was sequenced for a study of T cells in Graves' hyperthyroidism and ophthalmopathy. Study-level points and caveats: Ophthalmopathy was told apart from stable hyperthyroidism by a 13 V-J model.

TCR beta CDR3 regions were amplified from RNA. The primer set for the first-round RT-PCR of the TCR CDR3 was HTBI. One entry per CDR3 protein results from TCRdb running MiXCR on the multiplex PCR reads. Altogether approximately 690,000 distinct CDR3 sequences are present, under 25% being singletons, with the ten largest covering about 35%. CDR1 and CDR2 from the germline V gene are LGHDT and YNNKEL (reference sequence). The CDR3 has 12 amino acids. The germline V and J ends were trimmed by 0 bases and 10 bases, with 7 bases remaining between them. About this clonotype: The antigen is undetermined.

Sequencing was carried out using blood. This receptor was obtained from a man aged 30-40 years with Graves' ophthalmopathy. The J gene is TRBJ2-1, the V gene TRBV3-1; D gene unclear. The CDR3 sequence: CASSQDLSEQFF. CDR3 sequence (DNA): TGTGCCAGCAGCCAAGATTTAAGCGAGCAGTTCTTC.